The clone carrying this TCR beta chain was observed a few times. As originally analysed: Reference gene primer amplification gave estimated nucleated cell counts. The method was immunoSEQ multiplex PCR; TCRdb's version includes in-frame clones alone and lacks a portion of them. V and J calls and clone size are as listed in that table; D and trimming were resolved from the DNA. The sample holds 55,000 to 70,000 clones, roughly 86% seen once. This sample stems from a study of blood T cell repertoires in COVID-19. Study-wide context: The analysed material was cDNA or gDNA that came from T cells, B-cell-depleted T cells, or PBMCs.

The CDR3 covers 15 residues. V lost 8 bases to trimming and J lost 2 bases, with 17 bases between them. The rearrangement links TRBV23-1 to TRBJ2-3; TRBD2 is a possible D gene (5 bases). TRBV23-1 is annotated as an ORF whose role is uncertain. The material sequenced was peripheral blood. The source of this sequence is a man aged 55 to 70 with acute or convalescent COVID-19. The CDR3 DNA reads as TGCGCCAGCGGAATTAGCGAGCTCATCACAGATACGCAGTATTTT. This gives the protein CASGISELITDTQYF.